This TCR beta chain stems from a study of regulatory T cells in long-lasting Graves disease. CDR3 regions were amplified by Arm-PCR using iRepertoire HTBI primers to build TCR beta libraries. TCRdb re-called the multiplex PCR reads with MiXCR, one entry per CDR3 protein. The sample records approximately 310,000 distinct CDR3 sequences, approximately 20% being singletons. The length of the CDR3 is 11 residues. Trimming took 5 bases from V and 6 from J, leaving 4 bases between them. This clonotype was observed at least ten times. Time point denoted: newly diagnosed GD, antithyroid drugs for less than 3 months. RNA isolated from PBMCs was used to make the TCR library.

This TCR came from a female donor with Graves disease. The rearrangement joins TRBV12-3 or TRBV12-4 to TRBJ1-4; no clear D. The sequences come from peripheral blood mononuclear cells (PBMCs), collected at new diagnosis, from a patient treated with antithyroid drugs. The CDR3 DNA follows: TGTGCCAGCAGTCCAGATGAAAAACTGTTTTTT. This gives the protein CASSPDEKLFF.